This T cell receptor beta chain stems from a study of OX40 agonist ivuxolimab in advanced cancers. Study-level points and caveats: Expanded clones were, on average, more numerous in CD8+ T cells than in CD4+.

The length of the CDR3 is 14 residues. V lost 1 base to trimming and J lost 1 base, with 11 bases between them. Germline V CDR1 and CDR2: GTSNPN, SVGIG (reference sequence). Assay: immunoSEQ multiplex PCR; the TCRdb copy retains only in-frame clones and omits some. Of some 10,000 clones in the sample, around three fifths were seen once. Of note for this clone: Antigen unknown. Other DNA sequences within the sample encode an identical CDR3.

The V call is TRBV30, the J call TRBJ2-7; TRBD2 is a possible D gene (6 bases). The receptor was isolated from an adult with an advanced solid tumor such as melanoma, head and neck, liver or kidney cancer. Sequencing was performed on CD4+ or CD8+ T cells sorted from blood, taken in a trial of the OX40 agonist ivuxolimab. CDR3 residues: CAWSESGGSYEQYF. For the CDR3, the DNA is TGTGCCTGGAGTGAATCCGGGGGTTCCTACGAGCAGTACTTC.